This TCR beta chain was retrieved from a study of blood T cell repertoires in COVID-19. The repertoire was sequenced with immunoSEQ multiplex PCR; TCRdb's copy has only in-frame clones and lacks some. The data show about 83,000 clones, around 84% seen once. There are 15 residues in the CDR3. Germline V gene sequence: CDR1 SGHNT, CDR2 YENEEA. V shed 4 bases and J 2 bases; nucleotides not matched to a gene: 6. The sequenced sample was peripheral blood. The J gene is TRBJ2-3, the V gene TRBV11-3; 7 positions match TRBD1. The TCR was taken from a man older than 75 with active or convalescent COVID-19. In nucleotides, the CDR3 is TGTGCCAGCAGCTCCCGTGGACAGGTCACAGATACGCAGTATTTT. It codes for CASSSRGQVTDTQYF.